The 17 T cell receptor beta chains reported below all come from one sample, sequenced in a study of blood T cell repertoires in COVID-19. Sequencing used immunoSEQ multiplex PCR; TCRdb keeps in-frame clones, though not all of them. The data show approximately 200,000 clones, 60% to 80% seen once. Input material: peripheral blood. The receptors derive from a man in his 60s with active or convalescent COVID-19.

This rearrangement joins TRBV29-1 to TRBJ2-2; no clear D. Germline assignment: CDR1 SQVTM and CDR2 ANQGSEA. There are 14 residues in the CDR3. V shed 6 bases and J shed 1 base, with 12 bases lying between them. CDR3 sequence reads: CSVPSPLNTGELFF. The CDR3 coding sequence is TGCAGCGTCCCTAGTCCCCTGAACACCGGGGAGCTGTTTTTT.

CDR3 DNA sequence: TGTGCCAGCAGCCAGGCGGGACAGGGTATTTCACCCCTCCACTTT. It translates to CASSQAGQGISPLHF. The chain uses TRBV16 and TRBJ1-6; TRBD1 matches 9 bases. There are 15 residues in the CDR3. Germline trimming cut 3 bases from V and 9 bases from J; bases unmatched to any gene: 6. In germline, CDR1 is KGHSY, CDR2 FQNENV.

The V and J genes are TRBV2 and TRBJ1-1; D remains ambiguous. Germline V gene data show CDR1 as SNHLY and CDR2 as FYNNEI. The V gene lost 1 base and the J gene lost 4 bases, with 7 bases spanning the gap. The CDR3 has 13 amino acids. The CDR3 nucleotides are TGTGCCAGCAGTGAAGAGGCGGGCACTGAAGCTTTCTTT. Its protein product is CASSEEAGTEAFF.

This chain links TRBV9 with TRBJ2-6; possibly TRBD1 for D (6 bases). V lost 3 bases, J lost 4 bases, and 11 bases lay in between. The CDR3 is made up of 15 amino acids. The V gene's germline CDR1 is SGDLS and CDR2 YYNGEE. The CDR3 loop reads CASSARQAGANVLTF. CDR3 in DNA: TGTGCCAGCAGCGCCCGACAGGCCGGGGCCAACGTCCTGACTTTC.

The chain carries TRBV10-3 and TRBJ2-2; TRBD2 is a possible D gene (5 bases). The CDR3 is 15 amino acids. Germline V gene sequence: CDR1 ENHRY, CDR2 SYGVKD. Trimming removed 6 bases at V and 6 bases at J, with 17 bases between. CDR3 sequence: CAIRAGEMGSGELFF. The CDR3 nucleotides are TGTGCCATCAGGGCTGGGGAGATGGGGTCCGGGGAGCTGTTTTTT.

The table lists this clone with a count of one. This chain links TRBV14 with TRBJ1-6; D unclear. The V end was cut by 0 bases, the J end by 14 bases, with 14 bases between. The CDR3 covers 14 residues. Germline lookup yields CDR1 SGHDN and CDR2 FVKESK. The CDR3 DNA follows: TGTGCCAGCAGCCAAGATTTTCAGGCGGGTGCCCTCCACTTT. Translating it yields CASSQDFQAGALHF.

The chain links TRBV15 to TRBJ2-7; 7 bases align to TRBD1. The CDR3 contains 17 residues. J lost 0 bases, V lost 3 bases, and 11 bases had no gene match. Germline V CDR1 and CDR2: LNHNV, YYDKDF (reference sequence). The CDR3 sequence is CATSRSMAGQASYEQYF. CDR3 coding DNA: TGTGCCACCAGCAGGTCGATGGCAGGACAGGCCTCCTACGAGCAGTACTTC.

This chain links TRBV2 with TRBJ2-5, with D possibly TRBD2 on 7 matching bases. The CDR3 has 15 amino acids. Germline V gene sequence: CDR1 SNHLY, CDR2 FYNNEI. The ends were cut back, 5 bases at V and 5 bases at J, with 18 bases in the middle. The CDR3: CASSNRAGHRETQYF. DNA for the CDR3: TGTGCCAGCAGTAATAGAGCGGGACACAGGGAGACCCAGTACTTC.

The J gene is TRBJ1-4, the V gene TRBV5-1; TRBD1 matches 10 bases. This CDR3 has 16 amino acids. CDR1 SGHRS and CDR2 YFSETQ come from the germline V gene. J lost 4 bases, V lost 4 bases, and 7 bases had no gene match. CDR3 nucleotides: TGCGCCAGCAGCCCACGGACAGGGGGGAATAATGAAAAACTGTTTTTT. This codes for CASSPRTGGNNEKLFF.

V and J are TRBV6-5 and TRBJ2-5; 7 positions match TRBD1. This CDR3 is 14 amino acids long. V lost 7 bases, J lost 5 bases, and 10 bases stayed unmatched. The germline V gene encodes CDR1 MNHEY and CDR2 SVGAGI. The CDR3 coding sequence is TGTGCCAGCACTCCCGGGACAGCTGGGGAGACCCAGTACTTC. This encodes CASTPGTAGETQYF.

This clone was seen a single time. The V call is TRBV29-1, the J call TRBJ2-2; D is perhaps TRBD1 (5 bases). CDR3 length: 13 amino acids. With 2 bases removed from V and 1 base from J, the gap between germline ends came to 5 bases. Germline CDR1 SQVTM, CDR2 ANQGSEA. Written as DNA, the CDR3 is TGCAGCGTTGAACAGGGGAACACCGGGGAGCTGTTTTTT. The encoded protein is CSVEQGNTGELFF.

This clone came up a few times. Here the CDR3 DNA reads TGTGCCAGCAGCTTAGTCGGTAAATCTATGAAGCAGTACTTC. Its protein is CASSLVGKSMKQYF. This chain joins TRBV7-6 and TRBJ2-7; D remains unclear. V lost 1 base and J lost 8, with 15 bases in between. Germline values: CDR1 SGHVS, CDR2 FNYEAQ. The CDR3 is made up of 14 amino acids.

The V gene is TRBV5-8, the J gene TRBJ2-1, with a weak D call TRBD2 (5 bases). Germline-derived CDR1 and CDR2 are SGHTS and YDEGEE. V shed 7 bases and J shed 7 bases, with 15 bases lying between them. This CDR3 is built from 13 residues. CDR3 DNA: TGTGCCAGCGCCTGGGCCTCGGGGAATGAGCAGTTCTTC. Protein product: CASAWASGNEQFF.

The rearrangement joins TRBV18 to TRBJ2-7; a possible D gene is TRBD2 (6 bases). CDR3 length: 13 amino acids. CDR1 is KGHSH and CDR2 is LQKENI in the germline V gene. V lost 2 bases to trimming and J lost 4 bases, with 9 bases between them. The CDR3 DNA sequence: TGTGCCAGCTCACCAATCGGGGGATACGAGCAGTACTTC. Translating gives CASSPIGGYEQYF.

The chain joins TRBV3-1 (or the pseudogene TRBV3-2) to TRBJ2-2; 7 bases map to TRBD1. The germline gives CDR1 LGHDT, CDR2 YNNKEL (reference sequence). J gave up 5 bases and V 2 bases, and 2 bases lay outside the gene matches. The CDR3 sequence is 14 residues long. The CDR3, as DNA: TGTGCCAGCAGCCAACGACAGGGTACCGGGGAGCTGTTTTTT. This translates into CASSQRQGTGELFF.

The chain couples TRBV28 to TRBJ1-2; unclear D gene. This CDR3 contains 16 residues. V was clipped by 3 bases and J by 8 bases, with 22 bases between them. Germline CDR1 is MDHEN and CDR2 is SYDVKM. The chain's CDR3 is CASSFLSRSHRDGYTF. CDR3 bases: TGTGCCAGCAGTTTTCTTAGCCGGTCACACCGAGACGGCTACACCTTC.

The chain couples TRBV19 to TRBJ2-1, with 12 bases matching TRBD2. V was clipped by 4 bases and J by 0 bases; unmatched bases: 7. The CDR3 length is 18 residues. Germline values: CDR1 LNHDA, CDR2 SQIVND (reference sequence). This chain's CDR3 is CASSRGTSGSSSYNEQFF. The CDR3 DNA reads TGTGCCAGTAGTAGGGGGACTAGCGGGTCTAGCTCCTACAATGAGCAGTTCTTC.